This T cell receptor beta chain was recovered during a study of OX40 agonist ivuxolimab in advanced cancers. Study-wide results and limits: The average count of expanded clones was higher among CD8+ T cells than among CD4+. Blood T cells, both CD4+ and CD8+, expanded clonally by week 6 at 0.1 to 3.0 mg/kg.

Sequenced by immunoSEQ multiplex PCR; TCRdb stores in-frame clones only, minus some. The data contain 65,000 to 85,000 clones, roughly 85% of them singletons. V lost 5 bases and J lost 4; bases outside the gene matches: 5. This CDR3 is 15 amino acids long. Germline V gene lookup returns CDR1 SGHVS and CDR2 FNYEAQ. Comment on this clone: Its antigen is currently unknown.

The sample in question was CD4+ or CD8+ T cells sorted from blood, obtained in a trial of the OX40 agonist ivuxolimab. The chain combines TRBV7-6 with TRBJ1-4; 9 bases are a match to TRBD1. The receptor comes from an adult with an advanced solid tumor such as melanoma, head and neck, liver or kidney cancer. CDR3 sequence: CASSTRDRDNEKLFF. CDR3 nucleotide sequence: TGTGCCAGCAGCACCCGGGACAGGGATAATGAAAAACTGTTTTTT.